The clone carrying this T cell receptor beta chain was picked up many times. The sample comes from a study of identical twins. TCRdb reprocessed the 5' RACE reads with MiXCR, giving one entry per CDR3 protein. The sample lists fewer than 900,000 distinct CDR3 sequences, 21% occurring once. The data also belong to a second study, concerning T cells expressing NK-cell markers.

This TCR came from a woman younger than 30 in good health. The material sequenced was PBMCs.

For the CDR3, the DNA is TGCAGTGCTAGTCGCAGCAATGAAAAACTGTTTTTT. It is translated as CSASRSNEKLFF. The chain recombines TRBV20-1 with TRBJ1-4; D is uncertain. The germline V gene has CDR1 DFQATT and CDR2 SNEGSKA (reference sequence). Trimming pared 3 bases from V and 5 bases from J, leaving 7 bases between. This CDR3 contains 12 residues.